One T cell receptor (beta chain) is described in this entry. TRAV- and TRBV-specific primers primed first-strand cDNA, covering alpha and beta chains. A constant-region primer paired with the V-primer adapter amplified TCRs over approximately 19 PCR cycles. The authors amplified isolated mRNA by in vitro transcription. TCRdb used MiXCR to reprocess the reads, holding one entry per CDR3 protein. Among 30,000 to 45,000 distinct CDR3 sequences, under 25% were seen once, and the ten largest hold 9.2%. Time point of the sample: after trial treatment. Sample treatment: LDRT plus nivolumab, ipilimumab, low-dose cyclophosphamide and aspirin (RACIN trial). Low-dose radiotherapy and low-dose cyclophosphamide, together with aspirin, ipilimumab and nivolumab, were given to donors. This CDR3 has 15 residues. The germline gives CDR1 SGHKS, CDR2 YYEKEE (reference sequence). Deletions cut 2 bases from V and 0 bases from J, with 12 bases between.

These data come from a study of low-dose radiotherapy and immunotherapy resistance in tumors. About the study: Patients were given intravenous nivolumab 240 mg every two weeks plus ipilimumab 1 mg/kg every six weeks.

The material sequenced was PBMCs, taken after low-dose radiotherapy plus immunotherapy. The J gene is TRBJ2-7, the V gene TRBV5-5; D is undetermined. This receptor was taken from a female donor with ovarian cancer. The CDR3 DNA reads as TGTGCCAGCAGCTTAGGTGGGATCAGCTCCTACGAGCAGTACTTC. It specifies CASSLGGISSYEQYF.